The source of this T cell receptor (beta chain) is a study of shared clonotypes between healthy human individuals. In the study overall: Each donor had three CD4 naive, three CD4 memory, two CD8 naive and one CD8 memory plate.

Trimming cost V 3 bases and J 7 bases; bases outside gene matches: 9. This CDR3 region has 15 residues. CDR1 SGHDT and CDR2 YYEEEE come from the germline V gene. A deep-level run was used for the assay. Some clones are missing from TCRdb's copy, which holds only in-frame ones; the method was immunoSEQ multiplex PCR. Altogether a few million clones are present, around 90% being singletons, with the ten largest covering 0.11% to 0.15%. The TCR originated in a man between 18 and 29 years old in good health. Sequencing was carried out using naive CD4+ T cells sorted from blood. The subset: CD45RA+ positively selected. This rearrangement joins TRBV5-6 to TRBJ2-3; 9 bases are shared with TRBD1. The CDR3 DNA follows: TGTGCCAGCAGCTGGAGGGGACAGGGTCTACATACGCAGTATTTT. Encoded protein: CASSWRGQGLHTQYF.